This T cell receptor beta chain was documented in a study of shared clonotypes between healthy human individuals. The protocol was immunoSEQ multiplex PCR, while the TCRdb copy is restricted to in-frame clones and leaves out a portion. Of under 600,000 clones in the sample, around 97% are singletons; the top ten hold roughly 0.05%. General study results and limits: Generation probabilities of non-shared clonotypes were lower (relative to those shared by all four donors).

As regards this clone: Its target is not known.

V lost 6 bases, J lost 3 bases, and 14 bases stayed unmatched. The CDR3 covers 19 residues. In germline, CDR1 is SGHTA, CDR2 FQGNSA. The V and J genes are TRBV7-2 and TRBJ2-3, with 14 bases lining up with TRBD2. The source is a woman in her 30s in good health. Sequencing was carried out using naive CD4+ T cells sorted from blood. Specified subset: CD45RA+ positively selected. The CDR3 DNA reads TGTGCCAGCAGTATCCAGGGACTAGCGGGAGTTATGGGAACAGATACGCAGTATTTT. Translated: CASSIQGLAGVMGTDTQYF.